Each of the 32 T cell receptor beta chains below was sequenced from the same sample in a study of blood T cell repertoires in COVID-19. Profiled with immunoSEQ multiplex PCR; TCRdb holds only in-frame clones, not every one. The sample has 390,000 or so clones, roughly 85% seen once; the top ten hold 1.4%. Sequenced input: peripheral blood. Every receptor here comes from a young woman with active or convalescent COVID-19.

This clone was detected once. J is TRBJ2-3 and V is TRBV19; 11 positions match TRBD2. CDR1 and CDR2 (germline): LNHDA, SQIVND (reference sequence). The CDR3 extends over 18 amino acids. Losses at the gene ends were 5 bases for V and 0 bases for J; bases not matched to a gene: 10. The CDR3 DNA follows: TGTGCCAGTAGTGCAACTAGCGGGGGAGCCTATAGCACAGATACGCAGTATTTT. It specifies CASSATSGGAYSTDTQYF. Full variable domain (remainder filled in from reference TRBV19 and TRBJ2-3): DGGITQSPKYLFRKEGQNVTLSCEQNLNHDAMYWYRQDPGQGLRLIYYSQIVNDFQKGDIAEGYSVSREKKESFPLTVTSAQKNPTAFYLCASSATSGGAYSTDTQYFGPGTRLTVL.

This chain uses TRBV6-5 with TRBJ2-7; 12 positions match TRBD2. CDR1 and CDR2 from the germline V gene are MNHEY and SVGAGI. Trimming took 6 bases from V and 4 from J; bases not matched to a gene: 7. This CDR3 comprises 15 residues. The CDR3 spells CASSRLAGVTYEQYF. CDR3 DNA: TGTGCCAGCAGCCGACTAGCGGGAGTTACTTACGAGCAGTACTTC.

The chain has TRBV10-3 and TRBJ1-2; 7 bases are a match to TRBD1. V lost 6 bases and J lost 8; bases outside the gene matches: 3. Germline lookup yields CDR1 ENHRY and CDR2 SYGVKD. The CDR3 spans 11 residues. Here the CDR3 DNA reads TGTGCCATCAGCTCAGGGGGAGGCTACACCTTC. As protein: CAISSGGGYTF.

CDR3 in amino acids: CASRLAGAYEQYF. DNA of the CDR3: TGTGCCAGTCGGCTAGCGGGAGCCTACGAGCAGTACTTC. The rearrangement joins TRBV19 to TRBJ2-7, with 10 bases aligning to TRBD2. Germline trimming cut 8 bases from V and 2 bases from J; bases unmatched to any gene: 3. Germline values: CDR1 LNHDA, CDR2 SQIVND (reference sequence). The CDR3 length is 13 residues.

This clone has only one observation. This chain connects TRBV28 to TRBJ2-4; 7 bases are a match to TRBD1. Germline V gene data show CDR1 as MDHEN and CDR2 as SYDVKM. J was trimmed by 0 bases and V by 6 bases; bases with no gene match: 11. CDR3 length: 17 amino acids. The DNA of the CDR3 is TGTGCCAGCAGCCCGCTTCTGACAGGGTTAGCCAAAAACATTCAGTACTTC. It is translated as CASSPLLTGLAKNIQYF.

The chain combines TRBV6-5 with TRBJ1-1; 7 bases are shared with TRBD1. The CDR3 consists of 15 residues. The V and J ends lost 5 bases and 5 bases, in that order; junction bases with no gene match: 11. Germline V gives CDR1 MNHEY, CDR2 SVGAGI. CDR3 region: CASSQYGGGHTEAFF. The CDR3 nucleotides read TGTGCCAGCAGTCAGTACGGAGGGGGCCATACTGAAGCTTTCTTT.

V usage is TRBV10-3 and J usage is TRBJ2-5; 12 bases map to TRBD2. The CDR3 extends over 16 amino acids. The V and J ends lost 3 bases and 5 bases, in that order; junction bases with no gene match: 7. Per the germline V gene, CDR1 is ENHRY and CDR2 is SYGVKD. The CDR3 reads CAISDASGGARETQYF. Here the CDR3 DNA reads TGTGCCATCAGTGATGCTAGCGGGGGGGCAAGGGAGACCCAGTACTTC.

The rearrangement uses TRBV6-5 and TRBJ2-3; 8 positions match TRBD2. CDR1 is MNHEY, CDR2 SVGAGI, per germline. The CDR3 extends over 15 amino acids. With V trimmed by 4 bases and J by 6 bases, 9 bases remained unmatched. CDR3 in DNA: TGTGCCAGCAGTTCCGGTGATAGCGGGGTGGATACGCAGTATTTT. Its protein is CASSSGDSGVDTQYF.

V usage is TRBV27 and J usage is TRBJ2-7; weak D call: TRBD1 (6 bases). Trimming removed 5 bases from V and 4 bases from J, with 15 bases in between. This CDR3 contains 14 residues. Germline V lookup: CDR1 MNHEY, CDR2 SMNVEV (reference sequence). CDR3 sequence reads: CASSHRVLEYEQYF. In nucleotides, the CDR3 is TGTGCCAGCAGTCACAGGGTTCTAGAGTACGAGCAGTACTTC.

The chain combines TRBV6-5 with TRBJ2-1, with TRBD1 identical over 8 bases. Germline CDR1 is MNHEY and CDR2 is SVGAGI. This CDR3 is 15 amino acids long. Losses at the gene ends were 6 bases for V and 4 bases for J; bases not matched to a gene: 8. The CDR3 bases are TGTGCCAGCAGACCCAAGGACAGGGCTTACAATGAGCAGTTCTTC. Translating it yields CASRPKDRAYNEQFF.

The chain uses TRBV27 and TRBJ1-5; D might be TRBD1 (5 bases). The germline V gene encodes CDR1 MNHEY and CDR2 SMNVEV (reference sequence). The CDR3 is 14 amino acids. V gave up 1 base and J gave up 7 bases, with 11 bases separating them. CDR3 sequence (DNA): TGTGCCAGCAGTTTATACCAGGGTGGACAGCCCCAGCATTTT. It translates to CASSLYQGGQPQHF.

This chain links TRBV30 with TRBJ2-1; 11 nucleotides agree with TRBD2. V trimming: 0 bases; J trimming: 6 bases; junction bases outside the gene matches: 1. Germline-derived CDR1 and CDR2 are GTSNPN and SVGIG (reference sequence). The CDR3 spans 14 residues. The CDR3 reads CAWSVLAGVNEQFF. The CDR3 coding sequence is TGTGCCTGGAGTGTACTAGCGGGAGTCAATGAGCAGTTCTTC.

V gene TRBV4-1 combines with J gene TRBJ2-3; 9 bases are shared with TRBD2. CDR3 size: 18 residues. Germline CDR1 and CDR2: MGHRA and YSYEKL. V shed 2 bases, J shed 0 bases, and the junction held 9 bases outside the gene matches. The CDR3 protein is CASSQSPRLAGSTDTQYF. CDR3 nucleotides: TGCGCCAGCAGCCAATCTCCCCGGCTAGCGGGAAGCACAGATACGCAGTATTTT.

This clone was detected only once. The V and J genes are TRBV30 and TRBJ1-1; TRBD1 agrees at 7 bases. Germline V gene sequence: CDR1 GTSNPN, CDR2 SVGIG (reference sequence). This CDR3 spans 13 amino acids. The V gene end was trimmed by 3 bases and the J gene end by 8 bases; junction bases not matched to a gene: 9. The CDR3 region has the DNA TGTGCCTGGAGCACAGGGGCCCAGACAGAAGCTTTCTTT. The encoded protein is CAWSTGAQTEAFF.

The CDR3 DNA follows: TGTGCCAGCAGTTACTCCCCTGGGCTAGCGGCAGATACGCAGTATTTT. Its translation is CASSYSPGLAADTQYF. This rearrangement joins TRBV6-5 to TRBJ2-3; 7 bases fit TRBD2. CDR1 is MNHEY and CDR2 is SVGAGI in the germline V gene. This CDR3 contains 16 residues. The V segment lost 0 bases and the J segment 4 bases; nucleotides outside the gene matches: 7.

The chain links TRBV7-8 to TRBJ1-1; the match to TRBD1 covers 8 bases. Germline trimming cut 0 bases from V and 5 bases from J; bases unmatched to any gene: 8. CDR3 length: 16 amino acids. CDR1 is SGHVS, CDR2 FQNEAQ, per germline. CDR3 in amino acids: CASSLAQGAVGTEAFF. CDR3 DNA sequence: TGTGCCAGCAGCTTAGCGCAGGGGGCCGTGGGGACTGAAGCTTTCTTT.

The chain has TRBV5-4 and TRBJ1-3; D may be TRBD1 (5 bases). CDR3 length equals 12 residues. V was pared by 2 bases and J by 16 bases, with 16 bases between. CDR1 is SGHNT and CDR2 is YYREEE in the germline V gene (reference sequence). As DNA, the CDR3 is TGTGCCAGCAGCTTTGGGGCAGGTCCAATTTATTTT. Amino acid sequence: CASSFGAGPIYF. The full variable domain, in which reference TRBV5-4 and TRBJ1-3 provide the parts outside the CDR3, is ETGVTQSPTHLIKTRGQQVTLRCSSQSGHNTVSWYQQALGQGPQFIFQYYREEENGRGNFPPRFSGLQFPNYSSELNVNALELDDSALYLCASSFGAGPIYFGEGSWLTVV.

The CDR3 DNA reads as TGTGCCAGTAGTACGCAATCACCGGGACAGGGGTCCTACGAGCAGTACTTC. Translating it yields CASSTQSPGQGSYEQYF. The chain carries TRBV19 and TRBJ2-7; 10 bases align to TRBD1. Looked up from germline, CDR1 is LNHDA and CDR2 is SQIVND (reference sequence). The CDR3 is 17 residues long. Trimming cost V 4 bases and J 1 base; bases outside gene matches: 10. The whole variable domain, remainder taken from reference TRBV19 and TRBJ2-7, is DGGITQSPKYLFRKEGQNVTLSCEQNLNHDAMYWYRQDPGQGLRLIYYSQIVNDFQKGDIAEGYSVSREKKESFPLTVTSAQKNPTAFYLCASSTQSPGQGSYEQYFGPGTRLTVT.

The chain employs TRBV19 and TRBJ1-5; 9 bases map to TRBD1. Losses at the gene ends were 6 bases for V and 6 bases for J; bases not matched to a gene: 6. CDR1 is LNHDA, CDR2 SQIVND, per germline (reference sequence). The CDR3 loop spans 14 amino acids. The CDR3 protein is CASRTGGGGQPQHF. CDR3 nucleotide sequence: TGTGCCAGTAGGACAGGGGGTGGAGGTCAGCCCCAGCATTTT.

As DNA, the CDR3 is TGTGCCAGCAGCTTAGCTTCAGGACAGGTAGGAAACACCATATATTTT. Translated: CASSLASGQVGNTIYF. V is TRBV7-9 and J is TRBJ1-3; 7 bases agree with TRBD1. This CDR3 comprises 16 residues. Germline V CDR1 and CDR2: SEHNR, FQNEAQ (reference sequence). J was trimmed by 4 bases and V by 0 bases; bases with no gene match: 6. Variable domain in full (rest from reference TRBV7-9 and TRBJ1-3): DTGVSQNPRHKITKRGQNVTFRCDPISEHNRLYWYRQTLGQGPEFLTYFQNEAQLEKSRLLSDRFSAERPKGSFSTLEIQRTEQGDSAMYLCASSLASGQVGNTIYFGEGSWLTVV.

This clone was recorded a few times. In DNA form, the CDR3 reads TGCGCCAGCAGCTTAATACCAAACGGGGGGGAGCAGTTCTTC. The encoded protein is CASSLIPNGGEQFF. The chain is built from TRBV5-1 and TRBJ2-1, with TRBD2 matching over 7 bases. There are 14 residues in the CDR3. The V and J ends lost 2 bases and 10 bases, in that order; junction bases with no gene match: 9. Germline V lookup: CDR1 SGHRS, CDR2 YFSETQ.

The chain carries TRBV3-1 (or the pseudogene TRBV3-2) and TRBJ1-2; D might be TRBD1 (6 bases). The V gene's germline CDR1 is LGHDT and CDR2 YNNKEL (reference sequence). Trimming removed 7 bases at V and 8 bases at J, with 20 bases between. CDR3 size: 14 residues. The CDR3 loop is CASTHEGRGNGYTF. For the CDR3, the DNA is TGTGCCAGCACCCACGAGGGCAGGGGAAACGGCTACACCTTC.

J is TRBJ1-2 and V is TRBV7-2, with 10 bases identical to TRBD1. Losses at the gene ends were 5 bases for V and 3 bases for J; bases not matched to a gene: 12. The germline CDR1 and CDR2 sequences are SGHTA and FQGNSA. The CDR3 has 17 amino acids. The CDR3 DNA reads TGTGCCAGCAGCCTGGGGACAGGGGCCAACCATGACTATGGCTACACCTTC. Translating gives CASSLGTGANHDYGYTF.

The chain has TRBV11-2 and TRBJ2-1, with a weak D call TRBD2 (7 bases). Trimming removed 11 bases at V and 8 bases at J, with 19 bases between. CDR3 length: 13 amino acids. CDR1 SGHAT and CDR2 FQNNGV come from the germline V gene. The CDR3 loop is CAVGGGSGDEQFF. CDR3 sequence (DNA): TGTGCCGTGGGGGGCGGGAGTGGCGATGAGCAGTTCTTC. Complete variable domain (other parts from reference TRBV11-2 and TRBJ2-1): EAGVAQSPRYKIIEKRQSVAFWCNPISGHATLYWYQQILGQGPKLLIQFQNNGVVDDSQLPKDRFSAERLKGVDSTLKIQPAKLEDSAVYLCAVGGGSGDEQFFGPGTRLTVL.

The genes are TRBV2 and TRBJ1-6; TRBD1 matches 7 bases. Germline CDR1 SNHLY, CDR2 FYNNEI. Unmatched junction bases numbered 5, after V lost 8 bases and J lost 7 bases. The length of the CDR3 is 13 residues. For the CDR3, the DNA is TGTGCCAGCGGCGACAGGGACAATTCACCCCTCCACTTT. Protein: CASGDRDNSPLHF.

The rearrangement uses TRBV7-9 and TRBJ1-2; 11 bases line up with TRBD1. CDR1 is SEHNR and CDR2 is FQNEAQ in the germline V gene (reference sequence). The V and J ends lost 5 bases and 9 bases, in that order; junction bases with no gene match: 11. The CDR3 extends over 15 amino acids. In DNA form, the CDR3 reads TGTGCCAGCAGCCACAACAAGGACAGGGGGCTACGCTACACCTTC. Its translation: CASSHNKDRGLRYTF.

The V call is TRBV7-9, the J call TRBJ2-2, with 14 bases identical to TRBD2. This CDR3 contains 16 residues. Germline CDR1 SEHNR, CDR2 FQNEAQ (reference sequence). Trimming cost V 1 base and J 7 bases; bases outside gene matches: 2. This CDR3 is CASSLGTSGRIGELFF. As DNA, the CDR3 is TGTGCCAGCAGCTTAGGGACTAGCGGGAGGATCGGGGAGCTGTTTTTT. The full variable domain, completed using reference TRBV7-9 and TRBJ2-2, is DTGVSQNPRHKITKRGQNVTFRCDPISEHNRLYWYRQTLGQGPEFLTYFQNEAQLEKSRLLSDRFSAERPKGSFSTLEIQRTEQGDSAMYLCASSLGTSGRIGELFFGEGSRLTVL.

This chain connects TRBV7-9 to TRBJ1-5, with D possibly TRBD1 on 5 matching bases. The V and J ends lost 5 bases and 7 bases respectively, with 15 bases between them. This CDR3 region has 14 residues. Germline V gives CDR1 SEHNR, CDR2 FQNEAQ (reference sequence). CDR3 nucleotides: TGTGCCAGCAGCCCCGTACCGGGGGGACAGCCCCAGCATTTT. This translates into CASSPVPGGQPQHF.

The chain joins TRBV19 to TRBJ1-1, with 7 bases fitting TRBD1. The CDR3 is 14 amino acids. CDR1 is LNHDA and CDR2 is SQIVND in the germline V gene (reference sequence). The ends lost 5 bases at V and 7 bases at J; junction bases unmatched: 10. CDR3 loop: CASSAGGIVGEAFF. The CDR3 region has the DNA TGTGCCAGTAGTGCAGGGGGTATAGTCGGTGAAGCTTTCTTT.

The chain uses TRBV5-1 and TRBJ2-3, with a possible D match to TRBD1 (5 bases). Germline CDR1 SGHRS, CDR2 YFSETQ. Trimming shortened V by 3 bases and J by 2 bases, and 10 bases separated the two germline ends. This CDR3 comprises 14 residues. Here the CDR3 DNA reads TGCGCCAGCAGCTCGACAGATCCCACAGATACGCAGTATTTT. It is translated as CASSSTDPTDTQYF.

The chain couples TRBV27 to TRBJ2-3; 9 nucleotides match TRBD2. This CDR3 has 14 residues. The ends lost 6 bases at V and 5 bases at J; junction bases unmatched: 6. In germline, CDR1 is MNHEY, CDR2 SMNVEV (reference sequence). The CDR3, as DNA: TGTGCCAGCAGACGACAGACTAGCGGAGATACGCAGTATTTT. This encodes CASRRQTSGDTQYF.

The CDR3 region is CASTWTSGATDTQYF. The DNA for the CDR3 is TGTGCCAGCACTTGGACTAGCGGGGCCACAGATACGCAGTATTTT. J is TRBJ2-3 and V is TRBV6-5; TRBD2 agrees at 12 bases. The ends lost 7 bases at V and 2 bases at J; junction bases unmatched: 4. CDR1 and CDR2 (germline): MNHEY, SVGAGI. The length of the CDR3 is 15 residues.